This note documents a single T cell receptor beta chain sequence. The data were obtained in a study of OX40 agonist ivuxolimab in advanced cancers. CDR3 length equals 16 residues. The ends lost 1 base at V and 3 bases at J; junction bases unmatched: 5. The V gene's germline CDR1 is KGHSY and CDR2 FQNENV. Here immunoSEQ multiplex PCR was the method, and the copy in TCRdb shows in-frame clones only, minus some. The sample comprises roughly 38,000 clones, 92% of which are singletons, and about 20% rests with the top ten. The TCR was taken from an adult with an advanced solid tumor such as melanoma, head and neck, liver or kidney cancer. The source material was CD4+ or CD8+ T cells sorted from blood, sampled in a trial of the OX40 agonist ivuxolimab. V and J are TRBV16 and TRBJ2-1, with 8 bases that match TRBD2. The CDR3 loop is CASSQFPSGLYNEQFF. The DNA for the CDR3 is TGTGCCAGCAGCCAATTCCCTAGCGGGCTCTACAATGAGCAGTTCTTC. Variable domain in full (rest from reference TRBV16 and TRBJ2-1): GEEVAQTPKHLVRGEGQKAKLYCAPIKGHSYVFWYQQVLKNEFKFLISFQNENVFDETGMPKERFSAKCLPNSPCSLEIQATKLEDSAVYFCASSQFPSGLYNEQFFGPGTRLTVL.